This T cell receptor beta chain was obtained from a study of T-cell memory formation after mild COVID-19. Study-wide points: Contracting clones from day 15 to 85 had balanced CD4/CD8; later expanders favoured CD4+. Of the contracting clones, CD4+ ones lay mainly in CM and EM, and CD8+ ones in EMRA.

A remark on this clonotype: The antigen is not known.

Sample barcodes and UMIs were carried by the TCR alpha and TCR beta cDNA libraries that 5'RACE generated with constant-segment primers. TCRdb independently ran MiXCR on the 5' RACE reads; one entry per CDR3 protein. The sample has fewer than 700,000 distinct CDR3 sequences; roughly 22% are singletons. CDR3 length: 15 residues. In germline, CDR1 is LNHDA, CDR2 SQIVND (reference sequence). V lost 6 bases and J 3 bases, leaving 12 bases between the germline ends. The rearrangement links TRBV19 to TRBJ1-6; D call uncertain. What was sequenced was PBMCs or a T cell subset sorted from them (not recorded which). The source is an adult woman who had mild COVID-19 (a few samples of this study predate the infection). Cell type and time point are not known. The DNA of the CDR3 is TGTGCCAGTAGGCTGGGTGGGAGCTATAATTCACCCCTCCACTTT. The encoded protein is CASRLGGSYNSPLHF.